This T cell receptor (beta chain) was obtained from a study of T cells in Graves' hyperthyroidism and ophthalmopathy. Trimming removed 4 bases at V and 2 bases at J, with 15 bases between. Germline lookup yields CDR1 LNHDA and CDR2 SQIVND (reference sequence). The CDR3 runs 16 residues. Regions amplified from RNA transcripts were the TCR beta CDR3 regions. The TCR CDR3 was amplified in a first-round RT-PCR using the HTBI primer set. TCRdb re-derived calls from the multiplex PCR reads in MiXCR, one entry per CDR3 protein. The table lists 550,000 to 700,000 distinct CDR3 sequences, 14% to 15% of them singletons. This clonotype has a count of ten or more.

The specimen was blood. This chain connects TRBV19 to TRBJ2-4; D remains unclear. This TCR derives from a woman in her thirties or forties with Graves' ophthalmopathy. CDR3 protein: CASSSSRAVTKNIQYF. CDR3 nucleotides: TGTGCCAGTAGTAGCTCTCGGGCCGTCACCAAAAACATTCAGTACTTC.